These T cell receptor beta chains were read from a single sample in a study of molecular identifiers for immune sequencing clone quantification. TCRdb reanalysed the PCR reads using MiXCR and keeps one entry per CDR3 protein. The table includes 460,000 or so distinct CDR3 sequences, around 23% detected once. Specimen: naive CD8+ T cells from blood, with Jurkat cell RNA spiked in. The receptors were gathered from a human donor in good health. Some libraries in this study had Jurkat cell RNA spiked in. CDR3s include the opening cysteine and the closing phenylalanine or tryptophan. Each record gives: V gene, J gene, CDR3 protein.

v_gene: TRBV11-2; j_gene: TRBJ1-1; CDR3aa: CASSQSIPDRVRTEAFF
v_gene: TRBV7-9; j_gene: TRBJ1-5; CDR3aa: CASSLAVLGINQPQHF
v_gene: TRBV7-2; j_gene: TRBJ2-1; CDR3aa: CASSSVDWMYNEQFF
v_gene: TRBV2; j_gene: TRBJ1-5; CDR3aa: CASSEEQGISNQPQHF
v_gene: TRBV6-5; j_gene: TRBJ1-1; CDR3aa: CASSLNEGLNTEAFF
v_gene: TRBV11-1; j_gene: TRBJ2-2; CDR3aa: CASSLPGTPNTGELFF
v_gene: TRBV2; j_gene: TRBJ2-3; CDR3aa: CASSDRGPSDTQYF
v_gene: TRBV5-6; j_gene: TRBJ1-1; CDR3aa: CASSFRGGGTEAFF
v_gene: TRBV5-6; j_gene: TRBJ2-3; CDR3aa: CASSAGRITDTQYF
v_gene: TRBV27; j_gene: TRBJ2-3; CDR3aa: CASTRGPADTQYF
v_gene: TRBV30; j_gene: TRBJ1-1; CDR3aa: CAWETGETEAFF
v_gene: TRBV7-9; j_gene: TRBJ2-5; CDR3aa: CASSGTGRETQYF
v_gene: TRBV5-8; j_gene: TRBJ2-7; CDR3aa: CASSRGRDRGSYEQYF
v_gene: TRBV9; j_gene: TRBJ2-3; CDR3aa: CASSAPGTHAADTQYF
v_gene: TRBV5-6; j_gene: TRBJ2-3; CDR3aa: CASRVSTDTQYF
v_gene: TRBV9; j_gene: TRBJ2-5; CDR3aa: CASSGTILMETQYF
v_gene: TRBV15; j_gene: TRBJ2-7; CDR3aa: CATSMSGEYEQYF
v_gene: TRBV20-1; j_gene: TRBJ2-1; CDR3aa: CSARTGTSGMYNEQFF
v_gene: TRBV9; j_gene: TRBJ2-3; CDR3aa: CASSVGGPPPDTQYF
v_gene: TRBV18; j_gene: TRBJ1-3; CDR3aa: CASSPPGPSHTIYF
v_gene: TRBV7-9; j_gene: TRBJ1-4; CDR3aa: CASSLGERLFF
v_gene: TRBV5-4; j_gene: TRBJ2-3; CDR3aa: CASSLVGQGAHPDTQYF
v_gene: TRBV30; j_gene: TRBJ2-1; CDR3aa: CAWSLSSNEQFF
v_gene: TRBV6-1; j_gene: TRBJ2-3; CDR3aa: CASSDRPTDTQYF
v_gene: TRBV28; j_gene: TRBJ1-5; CDR3aa: CASSLTGNQPQHF
v_gene: TRBV12-5; j_gene: TRBJ1-4; CDR3aa: CASGLERTGNEKLFF
v_gene: TRBV30; j_gene: TRBJ2-7; CDR3aa: CAWNQRGTYEQYF
v_gene: TRBV14; j_gene: TRBJ2-6; CDR3aa: CASSQGGANVLTF